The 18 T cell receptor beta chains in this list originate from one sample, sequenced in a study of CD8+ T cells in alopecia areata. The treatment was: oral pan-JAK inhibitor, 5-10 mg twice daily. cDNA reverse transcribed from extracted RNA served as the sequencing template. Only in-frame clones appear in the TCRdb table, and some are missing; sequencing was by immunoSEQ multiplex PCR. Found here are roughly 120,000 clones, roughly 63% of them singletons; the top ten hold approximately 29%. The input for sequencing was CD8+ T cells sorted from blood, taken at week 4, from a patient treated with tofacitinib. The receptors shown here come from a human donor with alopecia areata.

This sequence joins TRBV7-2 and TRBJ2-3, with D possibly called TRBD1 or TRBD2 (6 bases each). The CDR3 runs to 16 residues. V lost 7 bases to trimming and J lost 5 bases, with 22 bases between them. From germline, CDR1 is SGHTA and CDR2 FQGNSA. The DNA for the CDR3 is TGTGCCAGCAATACCTGGGGGGCCGTTGCAGGAGATACGCAGTATTTT. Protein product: CASNTWGAVAGDTQYF.

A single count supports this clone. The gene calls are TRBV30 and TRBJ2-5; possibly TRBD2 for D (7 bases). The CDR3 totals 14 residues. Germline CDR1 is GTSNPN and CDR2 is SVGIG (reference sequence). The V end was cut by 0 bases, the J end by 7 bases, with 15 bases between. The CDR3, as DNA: TGTGCCTGGAGTGTAAGGGGGGGCATTGTGACCCAGTACTTC. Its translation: CAWSVRGGIVTQYF. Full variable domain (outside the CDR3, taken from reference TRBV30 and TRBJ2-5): SQTIHQWPATLVQPVGSPLSLECTVEGTSNPNLYWYRQAAGRGLQLLFYSVGIGQISSEVPQNLSASRPQDRQFILSSKKLLLSDSGFYLCAWSVRGGIVTQYFGPGTRLLVL.

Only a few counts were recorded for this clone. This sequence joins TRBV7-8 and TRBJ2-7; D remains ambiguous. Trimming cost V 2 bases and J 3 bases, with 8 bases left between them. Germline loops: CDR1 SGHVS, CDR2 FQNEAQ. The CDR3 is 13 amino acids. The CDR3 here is CASSLRRFYEQYF. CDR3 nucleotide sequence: TGTGCCAGCAGCTTACGGCGATTCTACGAGCAGTACTTC.

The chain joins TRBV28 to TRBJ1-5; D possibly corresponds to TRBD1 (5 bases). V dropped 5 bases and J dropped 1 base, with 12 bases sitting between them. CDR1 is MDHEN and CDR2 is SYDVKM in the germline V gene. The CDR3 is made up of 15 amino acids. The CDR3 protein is CASSVLRDSNQPQHF. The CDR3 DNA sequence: TGTGCCAGCAGTGTACTCCGGGACAGCAATCAGCCCCAGCATTTT.

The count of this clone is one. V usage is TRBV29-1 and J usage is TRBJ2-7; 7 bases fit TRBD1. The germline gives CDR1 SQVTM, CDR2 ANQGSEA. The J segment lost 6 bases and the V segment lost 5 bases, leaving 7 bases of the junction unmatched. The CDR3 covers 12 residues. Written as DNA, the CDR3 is TGCAGCGTTCGACAGGGTAAGGGCGAGCAGTACTTC. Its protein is CSVRQGKGEQYF.

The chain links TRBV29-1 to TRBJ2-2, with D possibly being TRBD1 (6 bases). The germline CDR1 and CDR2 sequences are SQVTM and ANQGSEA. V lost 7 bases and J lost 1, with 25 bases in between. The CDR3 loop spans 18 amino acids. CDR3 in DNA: TGCAGCGCTCGATTGGACCCAGAAGGACAGTTGAACACCGGGGAGCTGTTTTTT. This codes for CSARLDPEGQLNTGELFF.

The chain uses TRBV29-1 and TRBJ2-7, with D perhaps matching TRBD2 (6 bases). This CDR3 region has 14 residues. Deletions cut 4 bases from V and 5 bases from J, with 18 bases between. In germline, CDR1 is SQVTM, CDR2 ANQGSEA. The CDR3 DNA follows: TGCAGCGTTGGCGGGACCGGTAAATTGAACGAGCAGTACTTC. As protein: CSVGGTGKLNEQYF.

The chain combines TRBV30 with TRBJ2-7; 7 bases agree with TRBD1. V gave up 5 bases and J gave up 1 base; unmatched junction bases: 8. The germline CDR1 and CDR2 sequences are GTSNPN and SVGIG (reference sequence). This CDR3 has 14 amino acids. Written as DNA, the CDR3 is TGTGCCTGGGACCAGGGGGTCGGGTCCTACGAGCAGTACTTC. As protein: CAWDQGVGSYEQYF.

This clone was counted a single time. CDR3 sequence: CASSYSSENTEAFF. The DNA of the CDR3 is TGTGCCAGCAGTTACTCATCCGAGAACACTGAAGCTTTCTTT. The chain recombines TRBV27 with TRBJ1-1; D gene uncertain. The CDR3 length is 14 residues. Trimming took 4 bases from V and 1 from J, leaving 10 bases between them. Germline V lookup: CDR1 MNHEY, CDR2 SMNVEV (reference sequence).

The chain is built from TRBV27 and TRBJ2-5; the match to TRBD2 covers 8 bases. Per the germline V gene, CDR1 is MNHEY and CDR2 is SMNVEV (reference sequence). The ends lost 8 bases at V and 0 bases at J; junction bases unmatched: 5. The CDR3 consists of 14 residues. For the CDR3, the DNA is TGTGCCAGCGGACTAGCCACGTACCAAGAGACCCAGTACTTC. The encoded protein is CASGLATYQETQYF.

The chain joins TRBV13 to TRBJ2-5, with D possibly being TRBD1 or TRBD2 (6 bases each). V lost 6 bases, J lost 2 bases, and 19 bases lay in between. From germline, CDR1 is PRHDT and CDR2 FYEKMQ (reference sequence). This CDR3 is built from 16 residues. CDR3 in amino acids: CASSPGGGSFQETQYF. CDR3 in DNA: TGTGCCAGCAGTCCCGGAGGGGGATCTTTTCAAGAGACCCAGTACTTC.

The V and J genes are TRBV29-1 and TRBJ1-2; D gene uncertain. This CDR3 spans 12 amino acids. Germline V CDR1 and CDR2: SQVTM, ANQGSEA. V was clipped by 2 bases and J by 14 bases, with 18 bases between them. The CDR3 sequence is CSVEMVEGFETF. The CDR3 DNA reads TGCAGCGTTGAAATGGTCGAGGGATTCGAGACCTTC. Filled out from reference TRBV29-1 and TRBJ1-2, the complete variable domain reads SAVISQKPSRDICQRGTSLTIQCQVDSQVTMMFWYRQQPGQSLTLIATANQGSEATYESGFVIDKFPISRPNLTFSTLTVSNMSPEDSSIYLCSVEMVEGFETFGSGTRLTVV.

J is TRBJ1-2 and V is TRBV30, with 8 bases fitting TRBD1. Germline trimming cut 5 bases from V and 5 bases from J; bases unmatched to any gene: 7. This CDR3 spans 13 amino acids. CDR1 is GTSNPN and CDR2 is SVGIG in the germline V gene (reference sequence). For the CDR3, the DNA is TGTGCCTGGCAAACACAGGGGGTGTATGGCTACACCTTC. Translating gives CAWQTQGVYGYTF.

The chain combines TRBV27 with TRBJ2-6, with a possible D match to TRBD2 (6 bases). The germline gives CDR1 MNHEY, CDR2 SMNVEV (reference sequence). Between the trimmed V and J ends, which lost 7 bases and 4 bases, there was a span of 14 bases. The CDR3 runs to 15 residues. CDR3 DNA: TGTGCCAGCACCGGGGGAGTGTCAGGGGCCAACGTCCTGACTTTC. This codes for CASTGGVSGANVLTF.

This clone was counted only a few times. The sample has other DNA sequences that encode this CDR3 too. The DNA of the CDR3 is TGCAGCGTTGACGTCGGGGTCCAAGAGACCCAGTACTTC. Protein: CSVDVGVQETQYF. This sequence joins TRBV29-1 and TRBJ2-5; the D gene is possibly TRBD2 (5 bases). The germline V gene has CDR1 SQVTM and CDR2 ANQGSEA. V was clipped by 3 bases and J by 1 base, with 9 bases between them. The CDR3 runs to 13 residues.

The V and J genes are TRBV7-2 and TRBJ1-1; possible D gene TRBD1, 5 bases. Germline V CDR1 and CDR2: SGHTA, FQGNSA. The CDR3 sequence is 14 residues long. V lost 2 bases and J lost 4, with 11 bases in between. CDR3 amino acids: CASSLLPGSTEAFF. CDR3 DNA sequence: TGTGCCAGCAGCTTACTACCAGGGTCCACTGAAGCTTTCTTT.

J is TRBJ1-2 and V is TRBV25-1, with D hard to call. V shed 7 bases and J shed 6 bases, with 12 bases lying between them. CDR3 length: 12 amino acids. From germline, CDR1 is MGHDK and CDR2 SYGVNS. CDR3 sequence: CASTEGSHGYTF. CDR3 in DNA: TGTGCCAGCACGGAAGGATCTCATGGCTACACCTTC.

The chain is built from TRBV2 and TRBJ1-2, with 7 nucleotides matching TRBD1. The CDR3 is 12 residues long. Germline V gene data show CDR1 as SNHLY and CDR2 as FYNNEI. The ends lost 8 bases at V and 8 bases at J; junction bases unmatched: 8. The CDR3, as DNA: TGTGCCAGCCCGGACAGGCTTAGCGGCTACACCTTC. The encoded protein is CASPDRLSGYTF.